This entry is about one T cell receptor beta chain. Germline CDR1 reads LGHNA; CDR2 reads YNFKEQ. This CDR3 has 17 amino acids. Trimming removed 1 base at V and 1 base at J, with 16 bases between. This sample stems from a study of T cells after yellow fever vaccination. TCRdb reprocessed the 5' RACE reads with MiXCR, giving one entry per CDR3 protein. The sample holds 150,000 to 200,000 distinct CDR3 sequences, about 6% seen once. This chain joins TRBV4-2 and TRBJ2-5; D might be TRBD1 or TRBD2, each matching 6 bases. Sequenced here: CD4+ T cells sorted from PBMCs, sampled on the day of the first yellow fever vaccination. The sequence came from a man in his late teens or twenties who received the YFV17D yellow fever vaccine. The CDR3 DNA is TGTGCCAGCAGCCAAGGGGTCGGAAGGGGGGCCCAAGAGACCCAGTACTTC. Protein sequence: CASSQGVGRGAQETQYF.